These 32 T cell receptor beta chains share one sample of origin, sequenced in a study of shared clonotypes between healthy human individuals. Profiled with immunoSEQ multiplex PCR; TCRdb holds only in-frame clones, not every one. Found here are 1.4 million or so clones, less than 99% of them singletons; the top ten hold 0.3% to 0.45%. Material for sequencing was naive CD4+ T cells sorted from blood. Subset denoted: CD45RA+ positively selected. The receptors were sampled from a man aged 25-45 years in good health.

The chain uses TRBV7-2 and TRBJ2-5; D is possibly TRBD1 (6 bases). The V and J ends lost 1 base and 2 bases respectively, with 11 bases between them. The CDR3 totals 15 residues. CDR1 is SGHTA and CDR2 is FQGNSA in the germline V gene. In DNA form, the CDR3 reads TGTGCCAGCAGCTTAGGATGGACAGCACAAGAGACCCAGTACTTC. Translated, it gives CASSLGWTAQETQYF.

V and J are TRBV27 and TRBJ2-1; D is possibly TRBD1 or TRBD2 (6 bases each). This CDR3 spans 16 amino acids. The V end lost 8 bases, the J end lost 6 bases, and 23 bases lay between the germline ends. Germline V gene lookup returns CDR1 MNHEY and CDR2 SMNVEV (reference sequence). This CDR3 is CASLMLGGKGGNEQFF. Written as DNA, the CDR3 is TGTGCCAGCCTCATGCTCGGGGGTAAAGGGGGCAATGAGCAGTTCTTC.

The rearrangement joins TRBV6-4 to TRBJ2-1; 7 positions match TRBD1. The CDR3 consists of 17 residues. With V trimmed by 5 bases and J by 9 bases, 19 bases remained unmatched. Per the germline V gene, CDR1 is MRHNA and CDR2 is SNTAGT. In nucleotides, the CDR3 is TGTGCCAGCAGTAGACAGGGTCGGGGAAGAGGTTACGGTGAGCAGTTCTTC. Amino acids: CASSRQGRGRGYGEQFF.

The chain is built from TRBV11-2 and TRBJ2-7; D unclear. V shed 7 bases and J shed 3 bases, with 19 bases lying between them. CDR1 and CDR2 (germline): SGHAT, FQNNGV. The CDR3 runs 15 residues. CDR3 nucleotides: TGTGCCAGCACCGTGGATGGTGTCGTGGGCTACGAGCAGTACTTC. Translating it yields CASTVDGVVGYEQYF.

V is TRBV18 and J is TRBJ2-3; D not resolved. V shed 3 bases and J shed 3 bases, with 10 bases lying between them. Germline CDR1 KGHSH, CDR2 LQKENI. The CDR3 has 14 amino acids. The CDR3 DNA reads TGTGCCAGCTCACCGGTTGGCCAAACAGATACGCAGTATTTT. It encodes CASSPVGQTDTQYF.

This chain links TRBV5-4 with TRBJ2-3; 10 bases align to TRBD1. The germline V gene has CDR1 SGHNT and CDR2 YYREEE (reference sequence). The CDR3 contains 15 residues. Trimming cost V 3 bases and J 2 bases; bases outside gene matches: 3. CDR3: CASSSGTGDTDTQYF. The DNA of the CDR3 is TGTGCCAGCAGCTCGGGGACAGGGGACACAGATACGCAGTATTTT.

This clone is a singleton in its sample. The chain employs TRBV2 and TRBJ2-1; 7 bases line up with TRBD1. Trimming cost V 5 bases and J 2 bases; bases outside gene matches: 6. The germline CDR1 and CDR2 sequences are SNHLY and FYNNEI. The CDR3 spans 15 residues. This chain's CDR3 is CASSFRDSAYNEQFF. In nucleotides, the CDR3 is TGTGCCAGCAGTTTCCGGGACAGTGCCTACAATGAGCAGTTCTTC.

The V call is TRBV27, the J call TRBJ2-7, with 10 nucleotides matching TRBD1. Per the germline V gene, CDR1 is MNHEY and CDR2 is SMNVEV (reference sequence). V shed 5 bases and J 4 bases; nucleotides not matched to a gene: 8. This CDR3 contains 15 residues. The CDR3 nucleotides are TGTGCCAGCAGTCCTTGGGACAGGGGAATTTACGAGCAGTACTTC. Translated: CASSPWDRGIYEQYF.

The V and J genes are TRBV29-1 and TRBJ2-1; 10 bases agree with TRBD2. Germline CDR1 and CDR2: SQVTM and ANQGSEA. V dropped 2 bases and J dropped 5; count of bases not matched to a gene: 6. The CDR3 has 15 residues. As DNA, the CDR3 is TGCAGCGTTGAACCGACTAGCGGGTTAAACAATGAGCAGTTCTTC. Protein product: CSVEPTSGLNNEQFF.

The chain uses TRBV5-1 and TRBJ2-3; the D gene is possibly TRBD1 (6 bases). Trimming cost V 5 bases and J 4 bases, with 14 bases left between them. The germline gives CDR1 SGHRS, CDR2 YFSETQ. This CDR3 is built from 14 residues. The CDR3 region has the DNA TGCGCCAGCAGGACTACAGGGAGCTCAGATACGCAGTATTTT. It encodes CASRTTGSSDTQYF.

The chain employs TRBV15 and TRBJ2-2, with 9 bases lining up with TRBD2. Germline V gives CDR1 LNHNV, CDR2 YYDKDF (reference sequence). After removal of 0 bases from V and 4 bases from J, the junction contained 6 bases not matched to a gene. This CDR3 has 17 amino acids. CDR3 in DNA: TGTGCCACCAGCAGAGATCTAGTAGCGGGAGTCACCGGGGAGCTGTTTTTT. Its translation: CATSRDLVAGVTGELFF.

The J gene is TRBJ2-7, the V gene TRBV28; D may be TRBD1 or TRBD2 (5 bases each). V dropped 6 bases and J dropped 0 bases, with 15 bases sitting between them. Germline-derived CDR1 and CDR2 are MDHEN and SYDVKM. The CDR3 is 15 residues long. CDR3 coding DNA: TGTGCCAGCAGCACCCCCGGGACCGCCTCCTACGAGCAGTACTTC. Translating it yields CASSTPGTASYEQYF.

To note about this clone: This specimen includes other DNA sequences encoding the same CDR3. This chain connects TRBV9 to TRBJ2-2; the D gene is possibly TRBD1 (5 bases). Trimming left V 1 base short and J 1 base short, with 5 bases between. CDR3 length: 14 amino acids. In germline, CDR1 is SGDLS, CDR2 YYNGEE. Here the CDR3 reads CASSVTGNTGELFF. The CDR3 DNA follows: TGTGCCAGCAGCGTAACAGGGAACACCGGGGAGCTGTTTTTT.

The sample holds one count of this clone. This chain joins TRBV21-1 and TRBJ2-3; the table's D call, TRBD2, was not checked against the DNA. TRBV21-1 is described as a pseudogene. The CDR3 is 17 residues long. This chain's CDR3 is CASSKVWASEAADTQYF. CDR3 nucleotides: TGTGCCAGCAGCAAAGTTTGGGCTAGCGAAGCCGCAGATACGCAGTATTTT.

The CDR3 is CASSDLPGVNQPQHF. The CDR3 nucleotides read TGTGCCAGCTCAGACCTTCCAGGGGTTAATCAGCCCCAGCATTTT. The chain is built from TRBV18 and TRBJ1-5; TRBD1 is a possible D gene (6 bases). Germline lookup yields CDR1 KGHSH and CDR2 LQKENI. Deletions cut 5 bases from V and 4 bases from J, with 15 bases between. The length of the CDR3 is 15 residues.

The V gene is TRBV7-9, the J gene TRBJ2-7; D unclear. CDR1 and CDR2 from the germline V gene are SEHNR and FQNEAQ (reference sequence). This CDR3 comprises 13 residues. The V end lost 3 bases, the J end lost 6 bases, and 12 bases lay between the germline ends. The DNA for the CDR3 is TGTGCCAGCAGCTTTGACTTAGGCGGCGAGCAGTACTTC. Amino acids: CASSFDLGGEQYF. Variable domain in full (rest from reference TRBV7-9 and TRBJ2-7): DTGVSQNPRHKITKRGQNVTFRCDPISEHNRLYWYRQTLGQGPEFLTYFQNEAQLEKSRLLSDRFSAERPKGSFSTLEIQRTEQGDSAMYLCASSFDLGGEQYFGPGTRLTVT.

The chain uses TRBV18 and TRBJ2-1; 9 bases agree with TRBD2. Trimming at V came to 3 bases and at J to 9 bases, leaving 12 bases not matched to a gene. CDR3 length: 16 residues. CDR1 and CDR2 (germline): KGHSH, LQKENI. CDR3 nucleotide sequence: TGTGCCAGCTCACCGGGGGTAGCGGGAGTTTTGTCTGAGCAGTTCTTC. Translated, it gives CASSPGVAGVLSEQFF.

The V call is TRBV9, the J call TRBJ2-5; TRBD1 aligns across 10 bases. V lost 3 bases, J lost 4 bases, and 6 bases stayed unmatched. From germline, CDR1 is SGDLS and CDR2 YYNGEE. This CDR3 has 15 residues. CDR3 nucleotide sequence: TGTGCCAGCAGCGCCCGGGACAGGGGTGGAGAGACCCAGTACTTC. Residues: CASSARDRGGETQYF.

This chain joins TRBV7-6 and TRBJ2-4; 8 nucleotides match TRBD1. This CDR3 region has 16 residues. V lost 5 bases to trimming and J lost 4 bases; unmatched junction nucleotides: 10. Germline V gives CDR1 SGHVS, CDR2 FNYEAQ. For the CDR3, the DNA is TGTGCCAGCAGCCTCACTCAGGACAGGGCAAAAAACATTCAGTACTTC. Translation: CASSLTQDRAKNIQYF.

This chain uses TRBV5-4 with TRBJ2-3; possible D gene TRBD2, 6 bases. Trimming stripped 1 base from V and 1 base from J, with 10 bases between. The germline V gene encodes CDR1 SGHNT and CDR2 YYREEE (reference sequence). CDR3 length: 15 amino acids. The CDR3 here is CASSLLGGGTDTQYF. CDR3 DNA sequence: TGTGCCAGCAGCTTGTTGGGGGGTGGCACAGATACGCAGTATTTT.

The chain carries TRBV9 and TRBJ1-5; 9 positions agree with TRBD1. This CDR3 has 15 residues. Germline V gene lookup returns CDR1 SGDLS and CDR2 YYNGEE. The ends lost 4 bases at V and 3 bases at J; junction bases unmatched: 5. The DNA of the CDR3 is TGTGCCAGCAGCAACGGACAGGGGACCAATCAGCCCCAGCATTTT. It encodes CASSNGQGTNQPQHF. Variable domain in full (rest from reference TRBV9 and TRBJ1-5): DSGVTQTPKHLITATGQRVTLRCSPRSGDLSVYWYQQSLDQGLQFLIQYYNGEERAKGNILERFSAQQFPDLHSELNLSSLELGDSALYFCASSNGQGTNQPQHFGDGTRLSIL.

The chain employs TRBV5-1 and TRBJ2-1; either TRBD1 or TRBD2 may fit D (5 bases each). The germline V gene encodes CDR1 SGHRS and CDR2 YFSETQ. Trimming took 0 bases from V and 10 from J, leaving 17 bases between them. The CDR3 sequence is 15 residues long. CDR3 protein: CASSLGGLPGPEQFF. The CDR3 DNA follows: TGCGCCAGCAGCTTGGGGGGCCTACCGGGACCCGAGCAGTTCTTC.

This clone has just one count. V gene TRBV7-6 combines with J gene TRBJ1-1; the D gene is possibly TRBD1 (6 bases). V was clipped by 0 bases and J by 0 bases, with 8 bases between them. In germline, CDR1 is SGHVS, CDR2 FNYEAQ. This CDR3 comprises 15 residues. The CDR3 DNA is TGTGCCAGCAGCTTAGCACAGGGACTGAACACTGAAGCTTTCTTT. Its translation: CASSLAQGLNTEAFF.

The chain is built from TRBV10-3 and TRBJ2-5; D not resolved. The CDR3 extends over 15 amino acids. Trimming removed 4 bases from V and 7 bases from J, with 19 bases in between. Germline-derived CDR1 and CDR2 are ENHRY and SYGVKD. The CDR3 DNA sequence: TGTGCCATCAGTGCTACTGACCCCAAGGATGGGACCCAGTACTTC. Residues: CAISATDPKDGTQYF.

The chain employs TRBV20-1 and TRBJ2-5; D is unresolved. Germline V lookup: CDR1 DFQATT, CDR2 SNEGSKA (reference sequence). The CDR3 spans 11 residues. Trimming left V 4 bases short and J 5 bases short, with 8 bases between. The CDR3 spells CSAKKRETQYF. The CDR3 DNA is TGCAGTGCTAAAAAACGGGAGACCCAGTACTTC.

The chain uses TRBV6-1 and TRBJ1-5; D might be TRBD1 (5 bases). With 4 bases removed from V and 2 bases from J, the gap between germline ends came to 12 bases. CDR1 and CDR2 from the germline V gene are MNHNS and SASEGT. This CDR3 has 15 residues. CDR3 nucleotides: TGTGCCAGCAGTGGGTACGACAGAGGCAATCAGCCCCAGCATTTT. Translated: CASSGYDRGNQPQHF.

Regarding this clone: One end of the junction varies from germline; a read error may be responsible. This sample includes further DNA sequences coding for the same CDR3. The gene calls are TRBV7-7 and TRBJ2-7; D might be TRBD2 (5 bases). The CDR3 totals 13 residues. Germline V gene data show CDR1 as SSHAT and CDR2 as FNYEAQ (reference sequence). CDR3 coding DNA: TGTGCTAGCAGCTTAGGGAGAGCTTACGAGCAGTACTTC. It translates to CASSLGRAYEQYF.

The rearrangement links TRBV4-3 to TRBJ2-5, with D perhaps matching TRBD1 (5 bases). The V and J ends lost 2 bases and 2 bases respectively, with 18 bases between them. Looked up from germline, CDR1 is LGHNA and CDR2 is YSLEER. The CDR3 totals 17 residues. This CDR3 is CASSQLLGQGLQETQYF. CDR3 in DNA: TGCGCCAGCAGCCAATTATTAGGGCAGGGTCTACAAGAGACCCAGTACTTC.

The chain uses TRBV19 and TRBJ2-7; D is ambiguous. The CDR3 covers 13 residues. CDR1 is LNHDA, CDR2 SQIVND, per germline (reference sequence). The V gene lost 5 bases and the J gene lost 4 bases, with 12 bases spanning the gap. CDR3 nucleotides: TGTGCCAGTAGTGCCGTTCCGCGGTACGAGCAGTACTTC. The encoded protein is CASSAVPRYEQYF.

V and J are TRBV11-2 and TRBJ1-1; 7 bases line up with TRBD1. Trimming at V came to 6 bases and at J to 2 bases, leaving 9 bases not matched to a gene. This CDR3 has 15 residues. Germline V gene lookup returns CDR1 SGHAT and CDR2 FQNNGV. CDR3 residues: CASRFRGYGNTEAFF. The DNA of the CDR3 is TGTGCCAGCAGATTCAGGGGGTATGGAAACACTGAAGCTTTCTTT.

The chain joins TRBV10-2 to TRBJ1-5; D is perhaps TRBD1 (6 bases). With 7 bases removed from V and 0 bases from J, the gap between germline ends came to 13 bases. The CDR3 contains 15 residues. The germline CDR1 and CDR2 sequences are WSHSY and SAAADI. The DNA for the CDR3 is TGCGCCAGCACCGAGGGGGATACTAGCAATCAGCCCCAGCATTTT. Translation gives CASTEGDTSNQPQHF.

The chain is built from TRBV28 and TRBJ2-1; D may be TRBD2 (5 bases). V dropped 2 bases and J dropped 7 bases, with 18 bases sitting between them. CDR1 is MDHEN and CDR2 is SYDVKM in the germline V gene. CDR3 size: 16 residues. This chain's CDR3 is CASSLGPLRGRNEQFF. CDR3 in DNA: TGTGCCAGCAGTTTAGGGCCGCTCCGGGGTCGGAATGAGCAGTTCTTC.